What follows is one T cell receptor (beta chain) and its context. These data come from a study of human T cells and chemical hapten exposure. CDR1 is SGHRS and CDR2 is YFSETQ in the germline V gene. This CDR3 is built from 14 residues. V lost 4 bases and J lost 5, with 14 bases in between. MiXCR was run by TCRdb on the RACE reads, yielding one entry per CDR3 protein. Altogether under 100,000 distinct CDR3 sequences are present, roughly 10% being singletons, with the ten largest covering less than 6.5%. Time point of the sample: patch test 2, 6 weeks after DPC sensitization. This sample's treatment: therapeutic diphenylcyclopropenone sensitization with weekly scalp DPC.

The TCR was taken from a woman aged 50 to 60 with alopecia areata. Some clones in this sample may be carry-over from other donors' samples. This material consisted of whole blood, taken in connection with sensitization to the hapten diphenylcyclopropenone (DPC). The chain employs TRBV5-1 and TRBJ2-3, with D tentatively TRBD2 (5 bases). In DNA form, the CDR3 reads TGCGCCAGCAGCGTGGACTTGGGCCGAGATACGCAGTATTTT. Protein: CASSVDLGRDTQYF.